Detailed here is one T cell receptor (beta chain). What it binds is unknown. Researchers took RNA transcripts and amplified the TCR beta CDR3 regions from them. The HTBI primer set drove a first-round RT-PCR of the TCR CDR3. A single record per CDR3 protein comes from TCRdb applying MiXCR to the multiplex PCR reads. Among under 750,000 distinct CDR3 sequences, roughly a sixth were seen once, and the ten largest hold approximately 15%. The hyperthyroidism patients had all been newly diagnosed, and their disease duration was under 2 months. Their ages ranged from 18 to 65 years. Fresh peripheral blood, approximately 10 ml, was the source of the PBMCs. The germline V and J ends were trimmed by 3 bases and 1 base, with 14 bases remaining between them. The CDR3 sequence is 16 residues long. Germline V gene data show CDR1 as SGDLS and CDR2 as YYNGEE. These data come from a study of T cells in Graves' hyperthyroidism and ophthalmopathy. Study-wide background: Peripheral blood was obtained at initial diagnosis, preceding any treatment. General observations from the study: Among clonotypes expanded in thyroid above 0.001, most were also found in blood.

Sequencing input: blood. This chain connects TRBV9 to TRBJ1-3; possibly TRBD1 for D (6 bases). The clonotype comes from a woman aged 50 to 60 with Graves' hyperthyroidism that later progressed to Graves' ophthalmopathy. The CDR3 is CASSAATGFSGNTIYF. The CDR3 bases are TGTGCCAGCAGCGCTGCAACAGGGTTTTCTGGAAACACCATATATTTT.